This T cell receptor (beta chain) is from a study of memory CD4+ T cells and cytomegalovirus serostatus. The sort gate was single viable CD3+CD4+CD8-CD45RO+ cells for memory CD4+ T cells. Trimming shortened V by 7 bases and J by 3 bases, and 13 bases separated the two germline ends. This CDR3 is 14 amino acids long. The germline CDR1 and CDR2 sequences are LNHDA and SQIVND (reference sequence). Sequencing used immunoSEQ multiplex PCR; TCRdb keeps in-frame clones, though not all of them. The sample contains 45,000 to 65,000 clones, 70% to 85% of which appear only once. This clone was recorded a few times. Its antigen is undetermined. Study-wide points: Each of 55 to 80 CMV-associated TCRbeta sequences occurred in one to five individuals.

This TCR was sampled from an adult in good health and CMV-seronegative. The J gene is TRBJ1-3, the V gene TRBV19; the D gene is possibly TRBD1 (6 bases). The specimen was memory CD4+ T cells from blood. The CDR3 DNA sequence: TGTGCCAGTACAGCGGGGGGCATTGGAAACACCATATATTTT. Translating it yields CASTAGGIGNTIYF.